Listed below are T cell receptor beta chains from one sample, sequenced in a study of T-cell reconstitution after alpha-beta-depleted transplantation in children. Each CDR3 protein is one row after TCRdb ran MiXCR on the PCR reads. The sample has 450,000 to 550,000 distinct CDR3 sequences; about an eighth are singletons. The specimen comprised PBMCs, mostly from graft donor cells, sampled 180 days after TCRalphabeta/CD19-depleted stem cell transplant. Receptors originate from a female patient under 10 years old who had a stem cell transplant for aplastic anemia, so the T cells may come from the graft donor. The CDR3 runs from the conserved cysteine through the conserved F or W. The D gene is left open where the match is weak. Rows give clone size only sometimes, using once, few, many, or a class for an expanded clone.

j_gene	abundance	v_gene	d_gene	CDR3nt	CDR3aa
TRBJ2-1	NA	TRBV20-1	TRBD2	TGCAGTGCTAGCCTCCCGCGACTAGCGGGAGGGACCGAGCAGTTCTTC	CSASLPRLAGGTEQFF
TRBJ2-7	few	TRBV5-1	NA	TGCGCCAGCAGCTTCGCGGAGCGGTGCTACGAGCAGTACTTC	CASSFAERCYEQYF
TRBJ1-1	NA	TRBV9	NA	TGTGCCAGCAGCGTAGAAGGGGCTAGGAACACTGAAGCTTTCTTT	CASSVEGARNTEAFF
TRBJ2-3	few	TRBV4-2	NA	TGTGCCAGCAGCCCCCGTAGAACAGGGTACGCAGATACGCAGTATTTT	CASSPRRTGYADTQYF
TRBJ1-5	few	TRBV7-2	NA	TGTGCCAGCAGCCCCATAACAGGGCACAATCAGCCCCAGCATTTT	CASSPITGHNQPQHF
TRBJ2-1	many	TRBV20-1	NA	TGCAGTGCTAGAGATCGGGGGCTAGCCCAATTCAGGAGCAGTGAGCAGTTCTTC	CSARDRGLAQFRSSEQFF
TRBJ2-2	NA	TRBV4-2	NA	TGTGCCAGCAGCCAAGTCCCCGAGGGGGAGACCGGGGAGCTGTTTTTT	CASSQVPEGETGELFF
TRBJ2-7	many	TRBV4-1	NA	TGCGCCAGCAGCCAAGATGGTCCCTACGAGCAGTACTTC	CASSQDGPYEQYF
TRBJ1-1	NA	TRBV6-1	NA	TGTGCCAGCAGCCGCTACAGCCCGACAGGACTGAACACTGAAGCTTTCTTT	CASSRYSPTGLNTEAFF
TRBJ1-5	NA	TRBV5-1	TRBD1	TGCGCCAGCAGTTCGGGACAGGGCGACAATCAGCCCCAGCATTTT	CASSSGQGDNQPQHF
TRBJ2-1	many	TRBV28	NA	TGTGCCAGCAGTTGGGGGCCACTCTCCTACAATGAGCAGTTCTTC	CASSWGPLSYNEQFF
TRBJ1-4	few	TRBV5-6	NA	TGTGCCAGCAGCCCTCCAGGCCAGGTGAATGAAAAACTGTTTTTT	CASSPPGQVNEKLFF
TRBJ1-2	few	TRBV4-3	NA	TGCGCCAGCAGCCGGGGGGACCTGAGGAACTATGGCTACACCTTC	CASSRGDLRNYGYTF
TRBJ2-5	NA	TRBV20-1	TRBD2	TGCAGTGCTAGATCCGTAGCGGGAGTGGTGACCCAGTACTTC	CSARSVAGVVTQYF
TRBJ1-3	NA	TRBV6-1	TRBD1	TGTGCCAGCAGAACAGGGGTGGGATCTGGAAACACCATATATTTT	CASRTGVGSGNTIYF
TRBJ2-3	few	TRBV14	NA	TGTGCCAGCAGCCGCCCATTCGGACTACCCAACACAGATACGCAGTATTTT	CASSRPFGLPNTDTQYF
TRBJ1-3	NA	TRBV11-2	NA	TGTGCCAGCAGCTTAGGGTTTCGCAGGGCGATCGACTCTGGAAACACCATATATTTT	CASSLGFRRAIDSGNTIYF
TRBJ2-7	NA	TRBV6-1	NA	TGTGCCAGCAGAGGAGGGGGATCCTCCTACGAGCAGTACTTC	CASRGGGSSYEQYF
TRBJ2-1	NA	TRBV7-9	NA	TGTGCCAGCAGCCTTCCTAGGCTGACGGGAACGGACAATGAGCAGTTCTTC	CASSLPRLTGTDNEQFF
TRBJ2-5	NA	TRBV29-1	TRBD2	TGCAGCGTATTCCGGACTAGCGGGAGGGCGTGGGAGACCCAGTACTTC	CSVFRTSGRAWETQYF
TRBJ2-1	NA	TRBV25-1	NA	TGTGCCAGCAGTGAATGGGGCGGGGCCCTAGGCAATGAGCAGTTCTTC	CASSEWGGALGNEQFF
TRBJ2-7	NA	TRBV12-3/TRBV12-4	NA	TGTGCCAGCAGTTTGATCGGGTGGGCTATCGAGCAGTACTTC	CASSLIGWAIEQYF
TRBJ2-7	many	TRBV14	TRBD1	TGTGCCAGCAGCCGGGACAGGGTCGGCGAGCAGTACTTC	CASSRDRVGEQYF
TRBJ2-3	few	TRBV5-1	TRBD2	TGCGCCAGCAGCTTGGAGGCGGCGGGAGGGCCATCACCGTATTTT	CASSLEAAGGPSPYF
TRBJ2-1	NA	TRBV7-2	NA	TGTGCCAGCAGCTGGGCGGTCGTCCATGAGCAGTTCTTC	CASSWAVVHEQFF
TRBJ2-4	NA	TRBV5-1	TRBD1	TGCGCCAGCAGCTTGGAAGGGCTGGGACAGGCCAAAAACATTCAGTACTTC	CASSLEGLGQAKNIQYF
TRBJ2-3	few	TRBV6-2/TRBV6-3	NA	TGTGCCAGCAGCGACGGGACATCCCCGGTCTTTGCAGATACGCAGTATTTT	CASSDGTSPVFADTQYF
TRBJ2-1	NA	TRBV4-3	TRBD2	TGCGCCAGCAGCCAAGAATCGGCTAGCGGGTTCCTATACAATGAGCAGTTCTTC	CASSQESASGFLYNEQFF
TRBJ1-4	few	TRBV7-9	NA	TGTGCCAGCAGCCCGGAAAGCCCAAACGAAAAACTGTTTTTT	CASSPESPNEKLFF
TRBJ1-2	NA	TRBV12-3/TRBV12-4	NA	TGTGCCAGCAGGGGGGGGACTATCAGTGGCTACACCTTC	CASRGGTISGYTF
TRBJ2-7	NA	TRBV5-1	NA	TGCGCCAGCTCGGACGGCTCCTACGAGCAGTACTTC	CASSDGSYEQYF
TRBJ2-1	few	TRBV20-1	TRBD2	TGCAGTGCTAGAGCTGGCCTAGCGGGTCGGTACAATGAGCAGTTCTTC	CSARAGLAGRYNEQFF
TRBJ2-1	many	TRBV15	NA	TGTGCCACCAGCAGAGATCGGGCAGCTTTCTACAATGAGCAGTTCTTC	CATSRDRAAFYNEQFF
TRBJ1-2	few	TRBV6-1	NA	TGTGCCAGCAGTCCTGACACCTCCCGGGACTATGGCTACACCTTC	CASSPDTSRDYGYTF
TRBJ2-1	NA	TRBV4-3	NA	TGCGCCAGCAGCCAAGCCCTCTTTTCAGGGGGGTTTTACAATGAGCAGTTCTTC	CASSQALFSGGFYNEQFF
TRBJ1-1	many	TRBV7-9	NA	TGTGCCAGCAGCTTAGGAGGGCCGGCCATGAACACTGAAGCTTTCTTT	CASSLGGPAMNTEAFF
TRBJ2-7	many	TRBV28	NA	TGTGCCAGCAGTTCAGGGGTAGCTGCCACCTACGAGCAGTACTTC	CASSSGVAATYEQYF
TRBJ2-1	NA	TRBV29-1	NA	TGCAGCGCCGTGAGGGACCCGTCCCATAATGAGCAGTTCTTC	CSAVRDPSHNEQFF
TRBJ2-7	few	TRBV27	NA	TGTGCCAGCAGTCCCCGTCGGCGGGCAGACTCCTACGAGCAGTACTTC	CASSPRRRADSYEQYF
TRBJ2-3	NA	TRBV7-9	TRBD2	TGTGCCAGCAGCCACGTAGAGGGACTAGCGGGAGTTTTGCAGTATTTT	CASSHVEGLAGVLQYF
TRBJ2-1	NA	TRBV7-9	TRBD2	TGTGCCAGCAGCCCCAGCTGGGCTAGCGGAACCTACAATGAGCAGTTCTTC	CASSPSWASGTYNEQFF
TRBJ1-1	many	TRBV12-3/TRBV12-4	NA	TGTGCCAGCAGTCCTGTGGGCACTGAAGCTTTCTTT	CASSPVGTEAFF
TRBJ2-7	few	TRBV28	NA	TGTGCCAGCAGTCTCGGAGGGGCCTCTGTGCAGAGCTTC	CASSLGGASVQSF
TRBJ2-5	NA	TRBV3-1	TRBD2	TGTGCCAGCAGCCAACCTAGCGGGGTACAAGAGACCCAGTACTTC	CASSQPSGVQETQYF
TRBJ2-1	few	TRBV5-1	NA	TGCGCCAGCAGCTTTGCCATCGGGACCCATAGCTCCTACAATGAGCAGTTCTTC	CASSFAIGTHSSYNEQFF
TRBJ2-3	NA	TRBV7-9	NA	TGTGCCAGCAGCTTAGATGCGAGCACAGATACGCAGTATTTT	CASSLDASTDTQYF